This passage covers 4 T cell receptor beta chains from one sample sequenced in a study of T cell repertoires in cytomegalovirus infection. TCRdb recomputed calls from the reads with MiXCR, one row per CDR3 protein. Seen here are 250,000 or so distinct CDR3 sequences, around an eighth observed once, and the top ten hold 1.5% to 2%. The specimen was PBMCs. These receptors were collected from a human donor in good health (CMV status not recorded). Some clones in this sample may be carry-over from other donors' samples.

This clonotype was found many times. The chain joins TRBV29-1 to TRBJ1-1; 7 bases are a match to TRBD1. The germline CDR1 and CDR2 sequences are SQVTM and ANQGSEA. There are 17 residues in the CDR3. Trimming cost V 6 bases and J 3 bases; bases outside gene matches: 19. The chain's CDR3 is CSVQKGAGTGGYTEAFF. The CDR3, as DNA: TGCAGCGTCCAGAAGGGGGCTGGAACGGGAGGGTACACTGAAGCTTTCTTT. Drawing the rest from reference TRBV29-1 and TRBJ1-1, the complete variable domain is SAVISQKPSRDICQRGTSLTIQCQVDSQVTMMFWYRQQPGQSLTLIATANQGSEATYESGFVIDKFPISRPNLTFSTLTVSNMSPEDSSIYLCSVQKGAGTGGYTEAFFGQGTRLTVV.

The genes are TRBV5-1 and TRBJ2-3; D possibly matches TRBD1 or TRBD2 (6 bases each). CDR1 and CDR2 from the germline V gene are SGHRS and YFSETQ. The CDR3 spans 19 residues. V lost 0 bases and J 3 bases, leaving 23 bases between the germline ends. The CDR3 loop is CASSLARQTRGAVTDTQYF. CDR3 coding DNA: TGCGCCAGCAGCTTGGCCAGGCAGACAAGGGGGGCTGTGACAGATACGCAGTATTTT.

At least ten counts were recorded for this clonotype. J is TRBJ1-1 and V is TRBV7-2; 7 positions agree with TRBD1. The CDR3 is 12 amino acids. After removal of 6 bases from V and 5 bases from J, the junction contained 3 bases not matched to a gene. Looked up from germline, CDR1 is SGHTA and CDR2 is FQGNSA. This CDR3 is CASSQDRTEAFF. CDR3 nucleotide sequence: TGTGCCAGCAGTCAGGACAGGACTGAAGCTTTCTTT.

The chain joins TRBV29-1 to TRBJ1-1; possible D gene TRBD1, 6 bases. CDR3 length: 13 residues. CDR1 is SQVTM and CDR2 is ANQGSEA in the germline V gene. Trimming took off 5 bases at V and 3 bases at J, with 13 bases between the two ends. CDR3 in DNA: TGCAGCGTTACACAGGGCGGGGACACTGAAGCTTTCTTT. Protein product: CSVTQGGDTEAFF. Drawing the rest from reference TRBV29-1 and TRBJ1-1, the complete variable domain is SAVISQKPSRDICQRGTSLTIQCQVDSQVTMMFWYRQQPGQSLTLIATANQGSEATYESGFVIDKFPISRPNLTFSTLTVSNMSPEDSSIYLCSVTQGGDTEAFFGQGTRLTVV.